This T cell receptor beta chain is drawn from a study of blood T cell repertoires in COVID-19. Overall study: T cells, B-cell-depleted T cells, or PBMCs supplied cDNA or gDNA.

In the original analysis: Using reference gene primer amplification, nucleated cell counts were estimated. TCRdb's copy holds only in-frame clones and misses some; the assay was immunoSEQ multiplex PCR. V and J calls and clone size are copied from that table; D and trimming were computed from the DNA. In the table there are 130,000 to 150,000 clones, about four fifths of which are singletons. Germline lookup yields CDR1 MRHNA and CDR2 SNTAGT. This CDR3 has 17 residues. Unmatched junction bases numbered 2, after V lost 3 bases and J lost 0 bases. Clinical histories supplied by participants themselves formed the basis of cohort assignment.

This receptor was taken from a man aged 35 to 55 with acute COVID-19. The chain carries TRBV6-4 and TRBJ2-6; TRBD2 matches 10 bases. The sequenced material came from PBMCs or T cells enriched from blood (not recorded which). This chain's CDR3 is CASSELAGNSGANVLTF. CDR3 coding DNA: TGTGCCAGCAGTGAACTAGCGGGGAACTCTGGGGCCAACGTCCTGACTTTC.